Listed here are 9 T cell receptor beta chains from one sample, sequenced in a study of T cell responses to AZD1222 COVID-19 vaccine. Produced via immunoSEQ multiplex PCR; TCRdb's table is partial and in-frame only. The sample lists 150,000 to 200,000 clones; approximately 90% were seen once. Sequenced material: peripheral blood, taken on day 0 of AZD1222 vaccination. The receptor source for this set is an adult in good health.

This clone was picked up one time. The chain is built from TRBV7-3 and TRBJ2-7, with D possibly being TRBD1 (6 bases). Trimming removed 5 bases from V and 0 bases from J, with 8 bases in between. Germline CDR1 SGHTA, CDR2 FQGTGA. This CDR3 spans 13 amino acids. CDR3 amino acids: CASSRDNSYEQYF. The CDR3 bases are TGTGCCAGCAGCCGGGACAACTCCTACGAGCAGTACTTC.

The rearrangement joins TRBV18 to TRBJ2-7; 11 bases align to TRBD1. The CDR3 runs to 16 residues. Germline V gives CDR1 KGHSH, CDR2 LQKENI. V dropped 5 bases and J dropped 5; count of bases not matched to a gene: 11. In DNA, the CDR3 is TGTGCCAGCTCAACCCTTCCTTGGACAGGGGGCGACGAGCAGTACTTC. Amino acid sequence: CASSTLPWTGGDEQYF.

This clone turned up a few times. In DNA, the CDR3 is TGTGCCAGCAGCCAAGACTGGGACCCCGCTTACGAGCAGTACTTC. Its translation is CASSQDWDPAYEQYF. The rearrangement joins TRBV4-2 to TRBJ2-7; D may match TRBD1 or TRBD2 (5 bases each). Trimming removed 0 bases at V and 4 bases at J, with 13 bases between. The CDR3 consists of 15 residues. Germline V gene lookup returns CDR1 LGHNA and CDR2 YNFKEQ.

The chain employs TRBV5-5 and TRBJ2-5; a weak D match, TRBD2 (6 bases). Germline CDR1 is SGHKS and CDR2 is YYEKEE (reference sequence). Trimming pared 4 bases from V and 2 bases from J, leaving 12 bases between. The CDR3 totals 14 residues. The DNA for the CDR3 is TGTGCCAGCAGCCCTGGGGCGGGGCAAGAGACCCAGTACTTC. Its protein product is CASSPGAGQETQYF.

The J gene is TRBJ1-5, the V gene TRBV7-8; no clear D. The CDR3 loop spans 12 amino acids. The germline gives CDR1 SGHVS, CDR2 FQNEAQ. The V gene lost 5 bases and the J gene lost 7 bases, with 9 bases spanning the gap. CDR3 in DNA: TGTGCCAGCAGCCAATTAGGGCAGCCCCAGCATTTT. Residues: CASSQLGQPQHF.

This chain's CDR3 is CASRDLSAQQFF. For the CDR3, the DNA is TGTGCCAGCCGGGACCTTAGCGCGCAGCAGTTCTTC. The rearrangement uses TRBV6-5 and TRBJ2-1, with D tentatively TRBD1 or TRBD2 (5 bases each). The ends were cut back, 8 bases at V and 11 bases at J, with 16 bases in the middle. CDR1 is MNHEY and CDR2 is SVGAGI in the germline V gene. This CDR3 contains 12 residues.

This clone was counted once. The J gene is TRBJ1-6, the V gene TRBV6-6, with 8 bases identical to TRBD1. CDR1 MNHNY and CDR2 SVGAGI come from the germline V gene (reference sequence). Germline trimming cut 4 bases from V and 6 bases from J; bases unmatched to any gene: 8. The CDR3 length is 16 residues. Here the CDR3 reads CASSSLPTGANSPLHF. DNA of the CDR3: TGTGCCAGCAGTTCCCTCCCGACAGGGGCTAATTCACCCCTCCACTTT.

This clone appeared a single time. The chain's CDR3 is CASSPRLAGADTQYF. As DNA, the CDR3 is TGTGCCAGCAGCCCGCGACTAGCGGGGGCAGATACGCAGTATTTT. The genes are TRBV11-2 and TRBJ2-3; 12 nucleotides align to TRBD2. V was pared by 5 bases and J by 4 bases, with 4 bases of the junction left unmatched. The CDR3 contains 15 residues. CDR1 and CDR2 from the germline V gene are SGHAT and FQNNGV.

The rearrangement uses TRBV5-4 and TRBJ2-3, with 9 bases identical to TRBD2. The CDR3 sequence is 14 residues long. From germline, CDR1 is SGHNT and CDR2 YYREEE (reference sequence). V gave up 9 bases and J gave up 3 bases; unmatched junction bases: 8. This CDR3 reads CATGASGGTDTQYF. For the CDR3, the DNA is TGTGCCACAGGAGCAAGCGGGGGGACAGATACGCAGTATTTT.